The 10 T cell receptor beta chains listed next were all sequenced from one sample in a study of regulatory T cells in long-lasting Graves disease. The authors built TCR beta libraries using iRepertoire HTBI primers and Arm-PCR of CDR3 regions. In TCRdb, the multiplex PCR reads were re-called with MiXCR into one record per CDR3 protein. The sample lists 450,000 or so distinct CDR3 sequences, roughly 20% occurring once. Time point noted: persistent/refractory GD, antithyroid drugs over 5 years with positive TRAb. PBMC RNA served as the TCR library source. Sequenced here: peripheral blood mononuclear cells (PBMCs), sampled when the disease was refractory, from a patient treated with antithyroid drugs. All receptors come from a female donor with Graves disease.

The CDR3 spells CASTRYTEAFF. In DNA form, the CDR3 reads TGTGCCAGCACCAGGTACACTGAAGCTTTCTTT. This chain connects TRBV6-1 to TRBJ1-1; D gene ambiguous. The CDR3 totals 11 residues. V lost 7 bases and J lost 3, with 6 bases in between. Germline V gene data show CDR1 as MNHNS and CDR2 as SASEGT.

This clonotype has only a few counts. The J gene is TRBJ2-7, the V gene TRBV25-1; TRBD1 agrees at 8 bases. The CDR3 contains 16 residues. Germline loops: CDR1 MGHDK, CDR2 SYGVNS. Trimming at V came to 6 bases and at J to 3 bases, leaving 13 bases not matched to a gene. Written as DNA, the CDR3 is TGTGCCAGCAGCGCCCGTCGGGGGACAGGCAACTACGAGCAGTACTTC. Amino acids: CASSARRGTGNYEQYF.

This clonotype has just one count. The junction and the germline gene differ at one end; a read error may be behind it. The chain is built from TRBV7-2 and TRBJ2-7, with unresolved D. CDR1 is SGHTA, CDR2 FQGNSA, per germline. This CDR3 region has 11 residues. This chain's CDR3 is CVSSPRYEQYF. The CDR3 DNA reads TGTGTCAGCAGCCCCCGATACGAGCAGTACTTC.

This clonotype was seen ten or more times. This chain links TRBV28 with TRBJ1-5; 8 bases agree with TRBD1. Trimming cost V 5 bases and J 13 bases; bases outside gene matches: 1. This CDR3 region has 10 residues. Germline assignment: CDR1 MDHEN and CDR2 SYDVKM. CDR3 region: CASSGQGQHF. The CDR3 DNA reads TGTGCCAGCAGTGGACAGGGTCAGCATTTT.

This clonotype was seen ten or more times. V usage is TRBV12-3 or TRBV12-4 and J usage is TRBJ1-6, with D unresolved. V dropped 5 bases and J dropped 6 bases, with 8 bases sitting between them. The CDR3 loop spans 13 amino acids. The CDR3 nucleotides read TGTGCCAGCAGTCTCAACCCTAATTCACCCCTCCACTTT. As protein: CASSLNPNSPLHF.

The chain carries TRBV30 and TRBJ2-7; D assignment may be TRBD1 or TRBD2 (5 bases each). V was pared by 4 bases and J by 4 bases, with 11 bases between. CDR3 length: 12 residues. Germline V gives CDR1 GTSNPN, CDR2 SVGIG (reference sequence). CDR3 in DNA: TGTGCCTGGAAGGGGACGGGATACGAGCAGTACTTC. Translated, it gives CAWKGTGYEQYF.

Points on this clonotype: A read error may explain this, as a much larger clone is one base away. This rearrangement joins TRBV11-1 to TRBJ2-7, with D tentatively TRBD1 or TRBD2 (5 bases each). The CDR3 runs to 16 residues. Germline V gene lookup returns CDR1 SGHAT and CDR2 FQDESV (reference sequence). The V end lost 2 bases, the J end lost 0 bases, and 14 bases lay between the germline ends. CDR3 amino acids: CASSLRRGRTSYEQYF. As DNA, the CDR3 is TGTGCCAGCAGCTTAAGACGGGGACGGACCTCCTACGAGCAGTACTTC.

CDR3 in DNA: TGTGCCAGCAGCTTAGCCCCCCAGGACCCCGAGCAGTACTTC. It encodes CASSLAPQDPEQYF. J is TRBJ2-7 and V is TRBV7-6, with D hard to call. V was shortened by 0 bases and J by 6 bases, with 12 bases between the two germline ends. CDR1 is SGHVS and CDR2 is FNYEAQ in the germline V gene. The CDR3 runs to 14 residues.

This clonotype was seen many times. The chain links TRBV15 to TRBJ2-7; maybe TRBD1 (6 bases). Germline-derived CDR1 and CDR2 are LNHNV and YYDKDF (reference sequence). The V and J ends lost 0 bases and 7 bases respectively, with 16 bases between them. CDR3 size: 15 residues. The CDR3 protein is CATSRDQGLDAEQYF. The CDR3 DNA sequence: TGTGCCACCAGCAGAGATCAGGGGCTGGACGCTGAGCAGTACTTC. The whole variable domain, remainder taken from reference TRBV15 and TRBJ2-7, is DAMVIQNPRYQVTQFGKPVTLSCSQTLNHNVMYWYQQKSSQAPKLLFHYYDKDFNNEADTPDNFQSRRPNTSFCFLDIRSPGLGDTAMYLCATSRDQGLDAEQYFGPGTRLTVT.

This clonotype was seen at least ten times. This chain joins TRBV7-8 and TRBJ1-6; tentative D call: TRBD1 (5 bases). Germline V gives CDR1 SGHVS, CDR2 FQNEAQ. Trimming stripped 1 base from V and 14 bases from J, with 9 bases between. The CDR3 consists of 12 residues. In DNA, the CDR3 is TGTGCCAGCAGCTTAGAGGGGAGTTCCCTCCACTTT. Protein product: CASSLEGSSLHF.